This T cell receptor (beta chain) was sequenced for a study of blood T cell repertoires in COVID-19. Turning to the study itself: The samples span acute and convalescent COVID-19 from the United States, Italy and Spain. Sample material is recorded as cDNA or gDNA derived from T cells, B-cell-depleted T cells, or PBMCs.

The CDR3 totals 15 residues. The ends lost 2 bases at V and 6 bases at J; junction bases unmatched: 6. Germline CDR1 is SGHAT and CDR2 is FQNNGV. In the authors' methods: The authors estimated nucleated cell counts from reference gene primer amplification. Repertoires were generated with immunoSEQ multiplex PCR, while TCRdb's copy carries only in-frame clones and drops some. The DNA gave D and trimming, while V, J and clone size come from that table. The table records about 140,000 clones, about 89% of them present only once. The specimen was peripheral blood. This clonotype was obtained from a man in his fifties or sixties with active COVID-19. The chain has TRBV11-2 and TRBJ2-2; TRBD2 matches 7 bases. DNA of the CDR3: TGTGCCAGCAGCTTACAAGCGGGGTCGCCCGGGGAGCTGTTTTTT. This translates into CASSLQAGSPGELFF.